The present T cell receptor (beta chain) was sequenced within a study of blood T cell repertoires in COVID-19. Overall study context: Researchers got acute and convalescent COVID-19 samples from the United States, Italy and Spain.

Only a few counts were recorded for this clone. Trimming cost V 4 bases and J 3 bases; bases outside gene matches: 8. The germline V gene has CDR1 MGHRA and CDR2 YSYEKL. The CDR3 consists of 16 residues. Enrollment of patients from Seattle took place during active infection, with longitudinal follow-up. The table came from immunoSEQ multiplex PCR; TCRdb's copy has only in-frame clones and leaves some out. The sample contains more than 200,000 clones, 84% of which appear only once. The sequence came from a woman at least 80 years old with COVID-19, enrolled during active disease. The rearrangement joins TRBV4-1 to TRBJ2-5, with 10 bases identical to TRBD2. The sequenced material came from peripheral blood. CDR3 DNA sequence: TGCGCCAGCAGCCGAGGAGTAGCGGGGGGAGAAGAGACCCAGTACTTC. This gives the protein CASSRGVAGGEETQYF.